The sequence of this TCR beta chain was determined in a study of blood T cell repertoires in COVID-19. Looking at the study overall: There were acute and convalescent COVID-19 samples, and they came from the United States, Italy and Spain.

The CDR3 is 14 residues long. Germline V CDR1 and CDR2: SGHTS, YDEGEE. Trimming removed 3 bases from V and 6 bases from J, with 15 bases in between. In the original processing: Nucleated cell counts were estimated from reference gene primer amplification. Using immunoSEQ multiplex PCR, the repertoire was profiled, and TCRdb retains in-frame clones only, with some absent. The D gene and trimming were derived from the DNA, and the V and J assignments and clone size from that table. The sample has under 150,000 clones; over 80% are singletons. V usage is TRBV5-8 and J usage is TRBJ1-1; D is unresolved. This TCR came from a woman in her thirties or forties with active or convalescent COVID-19. The sample comprised peripheral blood. The CDR3 DNA reads TGTGCCAGCAGCTACCGGCGCGCCCAGGCTGAAGCTTTCTTT. Its translation: CASSYRRAQAEAFF.